Included here is one TCR beta chain sequence, with context. Its antigen remains unknown. This entry belongs to a study of cytomegalovirus exposure and HLA in healthy donors. Overall study: Early released data comprised around 80 million unique TCRs from HLA-typed donors.

The PCR employed 60 Vbeta primers together with 13 Jbeta primers. Sequencing was performed with immunoSEQ multiplex PCR; in TCRdb, only in-frame clones are kept and a portion is missing. The sample has roughly 100,000 clones; 75% to 80% are singletons. V dropped 1 base and J dropped 4 bases, with 9 bases sitting between them. This CDR3 region has 14 residues. Germline V gene lookup returns CDR1 SGHTA and CDR2 FQGNSA. Overall study results and limits: Presence/absence analyses took donor sequencing depth as roughly uniform.

At collection, donors were nominally healthy, but unrecorded immune exposures were probable. Sequencing was performed on PBMCs. The sequence was obtained from a man between 60 and 75 years old in good health and CMV-seropositive. The V gene is TRBV7-2, the J gene TRBJ2-3, with a tentative D call TRBD1 (5 bases). The CDR3 sequence: CASSLDRGADTQYF. The CDR3, as DNA: TGTGCCAGCAGCTTAGATAGGGGTGCAGATACGCAGTATTTT.